This TCR beta chain was recorded in a study of OX40 agonist ivuxolimab in advanced cancers. The protocol was immunoSEQ multiplex PCR, while the TCRdb copy is restricted to in-frame clones and leaves out a portion. The profile shows roughly 11,000 clones, around four fifths of them singletons. This CDR3 has 13 amino acids. The genes are TRBV21-1 and TRBJ1-2. TRBV21-1 represents a pseudogene. This material consisted of CD4+ or CD8+ T cells sorted from blood, taken in a trial of the OX40 agonist ivuxolimab. The source of this sequence is an adult with an advanced solid tumor such as melanoma, head and neck, liver or kidney cancer. CDR3 amino acids: CAMWLVVNNGYTF. CDR3 DNA: TGTGCCATGTGGTTAGTGGTGAACAATGGCTACACCTTC.